The 15 T cell receptor delta chains below come from one sample, sequenced in a study of gamma-delta T cells after stem cell transplantation. With CATT, TCRdb re-called clones from the RT-PCR reads. This table has around 1,700 delta-chain clones, about 4.5% appearing once. The sequenced sample consisted of gamma-delta T cells. The receptors shown here come from a human donor. It is not recorded whose cells these are; they may come from a transplant donor.

This chain links TRDV2 with TRDJ1; D is perhaps TRDD3 (6 bases). The V gene lost 0 bases and the J gene lost 2 bases, with 21 bases spanning the gap. The CDR3 runs 18 residues. Per germline, CDR1 GEAIGNYY and CDR2 EKD. CDR3 nucleotides: TGTGCCTGTGACACCTTGGAGTCCCCTACTGGGAAAACCGATAAACTCATCTTT. Translation gives CACDTLESPTGKTDKLIF.

This clone is large within its sample. J is TRDJ1 and V is TRDV2, with TRDD3 matching over 9 bases. The V segment lost 3 bases and the J segment 0 bases; nucleotides outside the gene matches: 7. CDR1 is GEAIGNYY and CDR2 is EKD in the germline V gene. This CDR3 spans 16 amino acids. The CDR3 is CACDPLGEPYTDKLIF. Written as DNA, the CDR3 is TGTGCCTGTGACCCACTGGGGGAGCCTTACACCGATAAACTCATCTTT.

Notes on this clone: A read error is possible here, since a much larger clone lies one base away. In the same sample, other DNA sequences code for this CDR3. The chain joins TRDV1 to TRDJ1; maybe TRDD3 (6 bases). V gave up 1 base and J gave up 4 bases, with 16 bases separating them. Germline V gene lookup returns CDR1 TSWWSYY and CDR2 QGS. The CDR3 contains 16 residues. The DNA of the CDR3 is TGTGCTCTTGGGGAACAGAGATGGGGGGTAATCGATAAACTCATCTTT. This gives the protein CALGEQRWGVIDKLIF.

This clone was seen a few times. The chain recombines TRDV2 with TRDJ1; D is unclear. The germline V and J ends were trimmed by 3 bases and 3 bases, with 25 bases remaining between them. The germline gives CDR1 GEAIGNYY, CDR2 EKD. The CDR3 length is 18 residues. CDR3 nucleotide sequence: TGTGCCTGTGACTCACTACGCCAGGGGTCCCCTCGGGCCGATAAACTCATCTTT. This encodes CACDSLRQGSPRADKLIF.

This clone is labeled as large. This sample includes further DNA sequences coding for the same CDR3. The chain uses TRDV2 and TRDJ1; 10 nucleotides line up with TRDD3. Germline V gene lookup returns CDR1 GEAIGNYY and CDR2 EKD. CDR3 length: 18 amino acids. V was clipped by 0 bases and J by 0 bases; unmatched bases: 9. The CDR3 coding sequence is TGTGCCTGTGACACCGTAATGGGGGATACCTTATACACCGATAAACTCATCTTT. Translation gives CACDTVMGDTLYTDKLIF.

For this clone: A read error may explain this, as a much larger clone is one base away. The sample has other DNA sequences that encode this CDR3 too. CDR3 DNA: TGTGCCTGTGATACCTTGGGAACCCCCACCGATAAACTCATCTTT. This encodes CACDTLGTPTDKLIF. The chain carries TRDV2 and TRDJ1, with D unresolved. V was clipped by 4 bases and J by 1 base, with 15 bases between them. This CDR3 spans 15 amino acids. Germline values: CDR1 GEAIGNYY, CDR2 EKD.

Concerning this clone: With only one base between it and a far larger clone, this is likely a read error. This CDR3 reads CACDPPPTEDTGSSWDTRQMFF. The CDR3 DNA is TGTGCCTGTGACCCGCCCCCAACAGAGGATACGGGGAGCTCCTGGGACACCCGACAGATGTTTTTC. The chain carries TRDV2 and TRDJ3; 7 bases are a match to TRDD3. V was pared by 3 bases and J by 0 bases, with 19 bases of the junction left unmatched. Germline V lookup: CDR1 GEAIGNYY, CDR2 EKD. This CDR3 comprises 22 residues.

In its sample, this clone is medium-sized. J is TRDJ1 and V is TRDV2; TRDD3 matches 10 bases. Looked up from germline, CDR1 is GEAIGNYY and CDR2 is EKD. Trimming cost V 2 bases and J 0 bases; bases outside gene matches: 5. CDR3 length equals 16 residues. CDR3 protein: CACDNLGDTYTDKLIF. The CDR3 nucleotides read TGTGCCTGTGACAATTTGGGGGATACCTACACCGATAAACTCATCTTT.

This clone was picked up a small number of times. It may be a read error: a sequence one base away is much more abundant. The chain links TRDV2 to TRDJ2; 9 bases align to TRDD3. The CDR3 totals 15 residues. The ends lost 1 base at V and 8 bases at J; junction bases unmatched: 7. Germline lookup yields CDR1 GEAIGNYY and CDR2 EKD. The CDR3 is CACDTWGINGAQLFF. CDR3 nucleotides: TGTGCCTGTGACACTTGGGGGATAAACGGGGCACAACTCTTCTTT.

This clone is classed as medium-sized (0.01 to 0.1%). The rearrangement joins TRDV2 to TRDJ1, with 8 positions matching TRDD3. The junction had 12 bases not matched to a gene; V was cut back by 0 bases and J by 1 base. The CDR3 contains 18 residues. CDR1 GEAIGNYY and CDR2 EKD come from the germline V gene. DNA for the CDR3: TGTGCCTGTGACACCCTCCGTACTGGGGGCCCCCCCACCGATAAACTCATCTTT. Protein sequence: CACDTLRTGGPPTDKLIF.

By share, this clone ranks as medium-sized (0.01 to 0.1%). This sequence joins TRDV2 and TRDJ1, with 10 nucleotides matching TRDD3. Germline V gene sequence: CDR1 GEAIGNYY, CDR2 EKD. The CDR3 sequence is 17 residues long. With 0 bases clipped from V and 3 bases from J, the junction kept 9 bases outside the gene matches. CDR3 residues: CACDTVRGIRSPDKLIF. The CDR3 bases are TGTGCCTGTGACACCGTCAGGGGGATACGATCACCCGATAAACTCATCTTT.

This clone has a handful of counts. This sequence may be a read error, since a much larger clone differs from it by one base. The same CDR3 is also encoded by other DNA sequences in this sample. The CDR3 here is CACDTVQLSLLGDTDKLIF. CDR3 DNA: TGTGCCTGCGACACGGTTCAGCTTTCGCTACTGGGGGATACGGATAAACTCATCTTT. The gene calls are TRDV2 and TRDJ1, with 13 bases fitting TRDD3. Germline V gene lookup returns CDR1 GEAIGNYY and CDR2 EKD. This CDR3 is 19 amino acids long.

This clone ranks as medium-sized. The same CDR3 also results from other DNA sequences found in this sample. This chain uses TRAV29/DV5 with TRDJ1; 11 nucleotides match TRDD3. The CDR3 runs 17 residues. V shed 2 bases and J 6 bases; nucleotides not matched to a gene: 15. CDR1 and CDR2 (germline): NSMFDY, ISSIKDK. CDR3 amino acids: CAASVPSTWGILNKLIF. The CDR3 nucleotides read TGTGCAGCAAGTGTCCCTTCTACCTGGGGGATACTCAATAAACTCATCTTT.

About this clone itself: This sequence may be a read error, since a much larger clone differs from it by one base. The chain carries TRDV2 and TRDJ4; 9 positions match TRDD3. TCRdb is silent on the J gene; assignment here came from matching the DNA to germline. The CDR3 runs 20 residues. V lost 2 bases, J lost 0 bases, and 21 bases stayed unmatched. Germline-derived CDR1 and CDR2 are GEAIGNYY and EKD. Here the CDR3 reads CACDRVELGDKNPWARPLIF. CDR3 sequence (DNA): TGTGCCTGTGACAGGGTTGAACTGGGGGACAAAAACCCCTGGGCCAGACCCCTGATCTTT.

Turning to this clone: One base away lies a much larger clone, so this may be a sequencing read error. The same CDR3 is also encoded by other DNA sequences in this sample. The chain is built from TRDV2 and TRDJ3; 13 nucleotides align to TRDD3. The germline V gene encodes CDR1 GEAIGNYY and CDR2 EKD. The CDR3 extends over 18 amino acids. In DNA form, the CDR3 reads TGTGCCTGCGATACTGGGGGATACGAGTCCTGGGACACCCGACAGATGTTCTTC. This translates into CACDTGGYESWDTRQMFF.